Detailed here is one T cell receptor (beta chain). CDR1 is KGHDR, CDR2 SFDVKD, per germline. The V and J ends lost 4 bases and 2 bases, in that order; junction bases with no gene match: 4. CDR3 length: 15 amino acids. The data were obtained in a study of blood T cell repertoires in COVID-19. Original processing methods: For nucleated cells, counts were estimated from reference gene primer amplification. Method: immunoSEQ multiplex PCR; TCRdb's copy keeps in-frame clones and lacks some. V and J calls plus clone size are reproduced from that table; the DNA served to infer D and trimming. Of 130,000 or so clones in the sample, about 82% were seen once.

Sequencing input: peripheral blood. This receptor was taken from a woman aged 60 to 75 with acute or convalescent COVID-19. The rearrangement joins TRBV24-1 to TRBJ2-7, with 10 bases that match TRBD1. Here the CDR3 DNA reads TGTGCCACCAGTGAAGCCGGGACAGGGGCCTACGAGCAGTACTTC. Residues: CATSEAGTGAYEQYF.